One and the same sample provided the 12 T cell receptor beta chains below, sequenced in a study of monozygotic twins with inflammatory bowel disease. TCRdb re-called the 5' RACE reads and catalogs CDR3 proteins one per entry, DNA excluded. Listed are 170,000 or so distinct CDR3 sequences; just under 7.5% falls within the top ten. What was sequenced was blood. These receptors were obtained from a human donor with ulcerative colitis or Crohn's disease, or a healthy co-twin of an affected twin (not recorded which).

This chain connects TRBV20-1 to TRBJ1-5. The V gene's germline CDR1 is DFQATT and CDR2 SNEGSKA (reference sequence). This CDR3 spans 13 amino acids. CDR3: CSARQDLSQPQHF.

V gene TRBV20-1 combines with J gene TRBJ1-4; TCRdb's D call, TRBD1, is unchecked because there is no DNA. Germline V gene sequence: CDR1 DFQATT, CDR2 SNEGSKA (reference sequence). The CDR3 is 16 amino acids. CDR3 loop: CSARDSVGTGDEKLFF.

The chain employs TRBV20-1 and TRBJ1-5; TCRdb returns TRBD1, unconfirmable since there is no DNA. The CDR3 is 12 residues long. The germline V gene has CDR1 DFQATT and CDR2 SNEGSKA (reference sequence). The CDR3 region is CSASPGSQPQHF.

The chain has TRBV12-3 or TRBV12-4 and TRBJ1-2; TCRdb returns TRBD1, unconfirmable since there is no DNA. This CDR3 spans 15 amino acids. This chain's CDR3 is CASSRKTDRVGGYTF.

The V gene is TRBV6-4, the J gene TRBJ2-2. The CDR3 runs to 12 residues. CDR1 and CDR2 from the germline V gene are MRHNA and SNTAGT. The CDR3 sequence: CASREGTGELFF.

The chain links TRBV6-2 or TRBV6-3 to TRBJ1-5. Looked up from germline, CDR1 is MNHEY and CDR2 is SVGEGT. The CDR3 is 16 residues long. The CDR3 here is CASSYFPDRNNQPQHF.

The chain joins TRBV20-1 to TRBJ1-2. This CDR3 has 11 residues. Germline V gene lookup returns CDR1 DFQATT and CDR2 SNEGSKA (reference sequence). Here the CDR3 reads CSARDADRYTF.

V gene TRBV6-5 combines with J gene TRBJ1-1. There are 17 residues in the CDR3. Germline-derived CDR1 and CDR2 are MNHEY and SVGAGI. The CDR3 here is CASSYSRAGRMNTEAFF.

The chain links TRBV12-3 or TRBV12-4 to TRBJ1-1; absent DNA, TCRdb's TRBD1 call cannot be checked. This CDR3 has 14 amino acids. The CDR3: CASKGQGMNTEAFF.

The chain has TRBV5-4 and TRBJ1-2; TCRdb gives TRBD1 as the D gene, but with no DNA this cannot be confirmed. The CDR3 has 15 amino acids. Per germline, CDR1 SGHNT and CDR2 YYREEE (reference sequence). CDR3 sequence reads: CASSLVGTGRYGYTF.

The J gene is TRBJ2-5, the V gene TRBV11-2; there is no DNA to check the TCRdb D call of TRBD1. This CDR3 region has 18 residues. Germline V gene data show CDR1 as SGHAT and CDR2 as FQNNGV. CDR3: CASSLGPGQATRAETQYF. The whole variable domain, filled in from reference TRBV11-2 and TRBJ2-5, reads EAGVAQSPRYKIIEKRQSVAFWCNPISGHATLYWYQQILGQGPKLLIQFQNNGVVDDSQLPKDRFSAERLKGVDSTLKIQPAKLEDSAVYLCASSLGPGQATRAETQYFGPGTRLLVL.

The chain links TRBV29-1 to TRBJ2-2. This CDR3 is built from 14 residues. Germline lookup yields CDR1 SQVTM and CDR2 ANQGSEA. The chain's CDR3 is CSVEDRGNTGELFF.